This record concerns one T cell receptor beta chain sequence. What it recognizes is unknown. The V end lost 6 bases, the J end lost 5 bases, and 22 bases lay between the germline ends. The germline V gene encodes CDR1 LNHNV and CDR2 YYDKDF (reference sequence). The CDR3 covers 16 residues. This record belongs to a study of cytomegalovirus exposure and HLA in healthy donors. Findings of the study overall: For most TCR beta V segments, an earlier analysis put the productive rate at about 90% or about 30% of the time.

The primer mix had 60 Vbeta and 13 Jbeta primers. This table comes from immunoSEQ multiplex PCR, and its TCRdb copy is limited to in-frame clones, with some not included. The sample has about 100,000 clones; about 80% are singletons. The clonotype was recovered from a middle-aged man in good health and CMV-seronegative. J is TRBJ2-5 and V is TRBV15; D call uncertain. Material for sequencing was PBMCs. CDR3 sequence reads: CATRLGSPETHETQYF. The CDR3 nucleotides read TGTGCCACCAGGCTCGGAAGTCCAGAGACACATGAGACCCAGTACTTC. The entire variable domain, with the rest obtained from reference TRBV15 and TRBJ2-5, is as follows: DAMVIQNPRYQVTQFGKPVTLSCSQTLNHNVMYWYQQKSSQAPKLLFHYYDKDFNNEADTPDNFQSRRPNTSFCFLDIRSPGLGDTAMYLCATRLGSPETHETQYFGPGTRLLVL.